This T cell receptor (beta chain) comes out of a study of technical replicates of blood from several donors. Assay used: immunoSEQ multiplex PCR; TCRdb lists only in-frame clones, some missing. Of about 100,000 clones in the sample, 90% to 97% were seen once. CDR1 and CDR2 (germline): MNHEY, SMNVEV (reference sequence). This CDR3 region has 13 residues. The V gene lost 3 bases and the J gene lost 3 bases, with 9 bases spanning the gap. This clonotype was obtained from a human donor in good health. Material for sequencing was T cells isolated from PBMCs. V gene TRBV27 combines with J gene TRBJ2-7; TRBD2 might be the D (7 bases). The CDR3 DNA follows: TGTGCCAGCAGTTTGAGGGGGGGCTACGAGCAGTACTTC. It yields the protein CASSLRGGYEQYF.